The clone carrying this T cell receptor beta chain was seen a few times. A single base separates this from a much larger clone, so it may be a read error. This same CDR3 is encoded by further DNA sequences in the sample. Original handling: Amplifying reference gene primers gave estimates of nucleated cell counts. Assay used: immunoSEQ multiplex PCR; TCRdb lists only in-frame clones, some missing. The D gene and trimming were derived from the DNA, and the V and J assignments and clone size from that table. The table records about 75,000 clones, about 79% of them present only once. This specimen comes from a study of blood T cell repertoires in COVID-19. The wider study: The origin of the acute and convalescent COVID-19 samples was the United States, Italy and Spain. T cells, B-cell-depleted T cells, or PBMCs provided the cDNA or gDNA that served as material.

V dropped 0 bases and J dropped 4 bases, with 6 bases sitting between them. The CDR3 sequence is 13 residues long. The TCR sequence derives from a woman aged 50 to 65 with acute or convalescent COVID-19. Sequenced material: peripheral blood. This chain joins TRBV12-3 or TRBV12-4 and TRBJ2-5; D is undetermined. CDR3 amino acids: CASSLAHGETQYF. CDR3 in DNA: TGTGCCAGCAGTTTAGCTCACGGAGAGACCCAGTACTTC.